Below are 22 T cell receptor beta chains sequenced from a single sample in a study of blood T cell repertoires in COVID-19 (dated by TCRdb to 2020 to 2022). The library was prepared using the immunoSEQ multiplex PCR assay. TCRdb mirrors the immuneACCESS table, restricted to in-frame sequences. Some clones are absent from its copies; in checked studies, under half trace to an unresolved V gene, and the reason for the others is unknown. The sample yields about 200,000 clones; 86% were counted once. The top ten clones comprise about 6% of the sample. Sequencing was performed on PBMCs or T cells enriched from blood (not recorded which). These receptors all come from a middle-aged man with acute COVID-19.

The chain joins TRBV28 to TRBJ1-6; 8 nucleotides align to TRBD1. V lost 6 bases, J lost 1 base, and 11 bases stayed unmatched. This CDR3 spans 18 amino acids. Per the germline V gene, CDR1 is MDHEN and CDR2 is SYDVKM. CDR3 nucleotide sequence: TGTGCCAGCAGACCACTCGGACAGGGCAGTTCCTATAATTCACCCCTCCACTTT. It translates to CASRPLGQGSSYNSPLHF.

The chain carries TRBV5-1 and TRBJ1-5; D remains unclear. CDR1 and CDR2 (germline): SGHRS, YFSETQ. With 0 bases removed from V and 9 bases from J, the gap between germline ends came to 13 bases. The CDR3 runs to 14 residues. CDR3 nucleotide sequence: TGCGCCAGCAGCTTGGTCGGGAGATCGGGGCCCCAGCATTTT. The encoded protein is CASSLVGRSGPQHF.

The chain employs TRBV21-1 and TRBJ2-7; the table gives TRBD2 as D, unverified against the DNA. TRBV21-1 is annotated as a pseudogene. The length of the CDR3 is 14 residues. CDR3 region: CASSKFTSRYEQYF. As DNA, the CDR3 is TGTGCCAGCAGCAAATTTACTAGCAGATACGAGCAGTACTTC.

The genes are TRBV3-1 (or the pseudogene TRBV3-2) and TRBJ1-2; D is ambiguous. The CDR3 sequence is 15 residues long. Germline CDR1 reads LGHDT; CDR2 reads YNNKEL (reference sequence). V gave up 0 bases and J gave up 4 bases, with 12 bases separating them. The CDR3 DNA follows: TGTGCCAGCAGCCAAGATAGTGGGCAGTCCTATGGCTACACCTTC. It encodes CASSQDSGQSYGYTF.

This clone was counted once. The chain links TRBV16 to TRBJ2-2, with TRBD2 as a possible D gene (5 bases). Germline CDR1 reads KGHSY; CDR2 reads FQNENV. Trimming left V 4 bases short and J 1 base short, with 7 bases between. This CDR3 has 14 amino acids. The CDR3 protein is CASSPGENTGELFF. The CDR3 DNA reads TGTGCCAGCAGCCCCGGGGAGAACACCGGGGAGCTGTTTTTT.

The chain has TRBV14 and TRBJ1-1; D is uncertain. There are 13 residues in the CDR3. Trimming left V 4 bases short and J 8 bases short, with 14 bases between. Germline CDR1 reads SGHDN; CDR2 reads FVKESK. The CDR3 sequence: CASSPTWSTEAFF. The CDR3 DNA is TGTGCCAGCAGCCCTACCTGGTCTACCGAAGCTTTCTTT.

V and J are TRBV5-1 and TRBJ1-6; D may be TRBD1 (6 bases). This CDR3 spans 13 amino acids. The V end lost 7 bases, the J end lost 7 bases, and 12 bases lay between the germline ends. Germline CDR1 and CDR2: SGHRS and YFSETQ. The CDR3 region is CASRQDQNSPLHF. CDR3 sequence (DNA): TGCGCCAGCCGACAGGACCAAAATTCACCCCTCCACTTT. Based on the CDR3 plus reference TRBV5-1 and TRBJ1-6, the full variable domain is KAGVTQTPRYLIKTRGQQVTLSCSPISGHRSVSWYQQTPGQGLQFLFEYFSETQRNKGNFPGRFSGRQFSNSRSEMNVSTLELGDSALYLCASRQDQNSPLHFGNGTRLTVT.

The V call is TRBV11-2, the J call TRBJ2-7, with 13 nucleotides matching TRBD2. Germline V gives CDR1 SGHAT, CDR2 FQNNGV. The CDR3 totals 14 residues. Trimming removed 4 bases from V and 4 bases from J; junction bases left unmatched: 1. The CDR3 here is CASSWTSGSYEQYF. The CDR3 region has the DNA TGTGCCAGCAGCTGGACTAGCGGGAGTTACGAGCAGTACTTC.

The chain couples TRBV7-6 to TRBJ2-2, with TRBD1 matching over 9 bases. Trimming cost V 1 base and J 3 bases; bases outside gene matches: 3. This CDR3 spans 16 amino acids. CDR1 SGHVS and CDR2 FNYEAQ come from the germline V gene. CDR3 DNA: TGTGCCAGCAGCTTAGGTTGGACAGGGGACACCGGGGAGCTGTTTTTT. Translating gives CASSLGWTGDTGELFF.

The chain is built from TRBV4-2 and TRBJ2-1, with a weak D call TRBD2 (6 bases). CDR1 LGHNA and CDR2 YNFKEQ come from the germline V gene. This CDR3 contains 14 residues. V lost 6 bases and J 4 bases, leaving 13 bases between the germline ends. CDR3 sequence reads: CASRSGEGYNEQFF. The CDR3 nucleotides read TGTGCCAGCAGATCGGGGGAAGGGTACAATGAGCAGTTCTTC.

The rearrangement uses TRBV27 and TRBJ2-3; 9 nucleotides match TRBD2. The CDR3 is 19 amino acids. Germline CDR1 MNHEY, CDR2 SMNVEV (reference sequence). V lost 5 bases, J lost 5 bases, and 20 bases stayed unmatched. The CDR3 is CASSLLNVGVAGVRDTQYF. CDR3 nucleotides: TGTGCCAGCAGTCTCTTGAACGTCGGCGTAGCGGGAGTGAGAGATACGCAGTATTTT.

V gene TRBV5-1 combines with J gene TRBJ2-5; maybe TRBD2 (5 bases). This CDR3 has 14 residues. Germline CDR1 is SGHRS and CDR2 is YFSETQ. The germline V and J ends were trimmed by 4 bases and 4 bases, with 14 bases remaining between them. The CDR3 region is CASSERLGRETQYF. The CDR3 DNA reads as TGCGCCAGCAGCGAGCGGCTAGGGAGAGAGACCCAGTACTTC.

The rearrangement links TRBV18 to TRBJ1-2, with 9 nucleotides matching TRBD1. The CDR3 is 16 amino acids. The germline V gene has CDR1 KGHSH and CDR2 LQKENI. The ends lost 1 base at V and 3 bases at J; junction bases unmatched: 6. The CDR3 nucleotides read TGTGCCAGCTCACCACTGAACAGGGGGCTTGACTATGGCTACACCTTC. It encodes CASSPLNRGLDYGYTF.

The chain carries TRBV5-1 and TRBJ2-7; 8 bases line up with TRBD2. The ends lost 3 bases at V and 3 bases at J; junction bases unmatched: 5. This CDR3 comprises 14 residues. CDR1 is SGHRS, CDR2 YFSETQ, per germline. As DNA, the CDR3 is TGCGCCAGCAGCTCCCCGGCGGGGGGCTACGAGCAGTACTTC. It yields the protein CASSSPAGGYEQYF.

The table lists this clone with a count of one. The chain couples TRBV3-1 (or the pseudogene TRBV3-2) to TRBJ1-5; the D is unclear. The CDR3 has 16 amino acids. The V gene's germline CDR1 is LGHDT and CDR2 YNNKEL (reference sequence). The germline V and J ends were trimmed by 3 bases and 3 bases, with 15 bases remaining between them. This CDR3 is CASSHTGWLPNQPQHF. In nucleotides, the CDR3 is TGTGCCAGCAGCCACACGGGATGGCTTCCCAATCAGCCCCAGCATTTT.

The CDR3 is CASSLGSEQFF. CDR3 coding DNA: TGTGCCAGCAGCTTGGGGAGTGAGCAGTTCTTC. This rearrangement joins TRBV11-2 to TRBJ2-1; possible D gene TRBD2, 5 bases. The CDR3 has 11 residues. Trimming shortened V by 3 bases and J by 9 bases, and 6 bases separated the two germline ends. The germline gives CDR1 SGHAT, CDR2 FQNNGV.

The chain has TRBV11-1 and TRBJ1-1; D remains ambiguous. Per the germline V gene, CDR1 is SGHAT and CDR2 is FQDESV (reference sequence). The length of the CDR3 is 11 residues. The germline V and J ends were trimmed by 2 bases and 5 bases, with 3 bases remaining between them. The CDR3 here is CASSLLTEAFF. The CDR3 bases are TGTGCCAGCAGCTTATTAACTGAAGCTTTCTTT.

CDR3 region: CASSKPGQGKVGYTF. In DNA form, the CDR3 reads TGTGCCAGCAGCAAACCGGGACAGGGGAAGGTAGGCTACACCTTC. The J gene is TRBJ1-2, the V gene TRBV5-4, with TRBD1 identical over 10 bases. CDR3 length: 15 amino acids. Looked up from germline, CDR1 is SGHNT and CDR2 is YYREEE (reference sequence). V dropped 4 bases and J dropped 8; count of bases not matched to a gene: 11.

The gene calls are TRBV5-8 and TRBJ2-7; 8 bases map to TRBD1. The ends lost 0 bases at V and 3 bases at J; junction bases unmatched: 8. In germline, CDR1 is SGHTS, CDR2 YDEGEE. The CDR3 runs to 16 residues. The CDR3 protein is CASSLAGGEPLYEQYF. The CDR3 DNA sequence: TGTGCCAGCAGCTTGGCAGGGGGCGAACCACTCTACGAGCAGTACTTC.

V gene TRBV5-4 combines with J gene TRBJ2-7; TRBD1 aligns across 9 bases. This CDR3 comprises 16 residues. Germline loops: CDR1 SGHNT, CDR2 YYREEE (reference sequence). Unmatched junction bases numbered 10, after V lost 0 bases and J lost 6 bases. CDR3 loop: CASSLGAPGQGGEQYF. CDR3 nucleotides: TGTGCCAGCAGCTTGGGGGCCCCGGGACAGGGCGGCGAGCAGTACTTC.

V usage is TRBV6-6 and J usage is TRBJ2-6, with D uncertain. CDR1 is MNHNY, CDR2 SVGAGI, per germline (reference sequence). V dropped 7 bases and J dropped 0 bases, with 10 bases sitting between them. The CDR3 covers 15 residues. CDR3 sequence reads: CASTLPLSGANVLTF. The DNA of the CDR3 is TGTGCCAGCACCCTACCCCTCTCTGGGGCCAACGTCCTGACTTTC.

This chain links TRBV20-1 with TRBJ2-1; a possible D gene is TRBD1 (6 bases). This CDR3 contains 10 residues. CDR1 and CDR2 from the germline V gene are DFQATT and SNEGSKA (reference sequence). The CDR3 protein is CRPTGSEQFF. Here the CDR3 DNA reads TGCAGACCTACAGGGAGTGAGCAGTTCTTC.